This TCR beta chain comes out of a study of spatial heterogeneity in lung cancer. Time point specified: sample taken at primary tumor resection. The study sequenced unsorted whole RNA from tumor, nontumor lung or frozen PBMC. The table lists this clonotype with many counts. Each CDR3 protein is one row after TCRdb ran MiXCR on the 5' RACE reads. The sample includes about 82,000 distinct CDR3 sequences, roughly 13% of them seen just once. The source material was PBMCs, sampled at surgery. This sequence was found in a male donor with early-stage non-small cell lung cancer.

CDR3 sequence: CSARPSDRGLSYEQYF. The CDR3 DNA reads as TGCAGTGCTAGACCCTCCGACAGAGGTCTCTCCTACGAGCAGTACTTC. The chain links TRBV20-1 to TRBJ2-7; D is possibly TRBD1 (5 bases). The CDR3 sequence is 16 residues long. Germline V gives CDR1 DFQATT, CDR2 SNEGSKA (reference sequence). Between the trimmed V and J ends, which lost 2 bases and 0 bases, there was a span of 17 bases.